The 4 T cell receptor beta chains given below trace back to one sample, sequenced in a study of cytomegalovirus exposure and HLA in healthy donors (dated by TCRdb to 2017 to 2019). Libraries were made using the immunoSEQ multiplex PCR assay. For the multiplex PCR, a mixture combining 60 forward primers for TCR Vbeta segments and 13 reverse primers for TCR Jbeta segments was used. As stored in TCRdb, this immuneACCESS dataset retains in-frame rearrangements with V and J assigned. A fraction of the clones does not appear; measured against another copy, unresolved V genes explain less than half of the discrepancy, and the remainder lacks a known reason. For this sample there are 150,000 to 170,000 clones; around three quarters appear just once. The top ten clones comprise 4% of the sample. The sample taken for sequencing was PBMCs. All receptors come from a woman between 40 and 50 years old in good health and CMV-seronegative.

This chain links TRBV7-9 with TRBJ1-4; 10 bases match TRBD1. Trimming cost V 6 bases and J 8 bases; bases outside gene matches: 3. Germline CDR1 SEHNR, CDR2 FQNEAQ (reference sequence). This CDR3 comprises 13 residues. The CDR3 DNA follows: TGTGCCAGCAGACCGGACAGGGGGGAAAAACTGTTTTTT. Translation: CASRPDRGEKLFF.

The chain recombines TRBV19 with TRBJ2-3, with 15 bases that match TRBD2. V dropped 5 bases and J dropped 6; count of bases not matched to a gene: 12. The CDR3 loop spans 18 amino acids. Germline V lookup: CDR1 LNHDA, CDR2 SQIVND (reference sequence). This chain's CDR3 is CASSLRTGTSGGPDTQYF. CDR3 sequence (DNA): TGTGCCAGTAGTTTACGAACCGGGACTAGCGGGGGGCCCGATACGCAGTATTTT.

The CDR3 region is CASSVRGQVAEAFF. DNA for the CDR3: TGTGCCAGCAGCGTTAGGGGACAAGTCGCTGAAGCTTTCTTT. The chain has TRBV25-1 and TRBJ1-1; TRBD1 might be the D (6 bases). CDR3 length equals 14 residues. The V gene's germline CDR1 is MGHDK and CDR2 SYGVNS. V shed 6 bases and J shed 6 bases, with 17 bases lying between them.

V usage is TRBV10-3 and J usage is TRBJ2-5; TRBD2 matches at 13 bases. Germline V gives CDR1 ENHRY, CDR2 SYGVKD. With V trimmed by 6 bases and J by 3 bases, 1 base remained unmatched. This CDR3 is 14 amino acids long. Here the CDR3 DNA reads TGTGCCATCAGCGGACTAGCGGGAGAAGAGACCCAGTACTTC. It codes for CAISGLAGEETQYF.